The clone carrying this TCR beta chain was picked up a small number of times. Its antigen remains unknown. The sample comes from a study of T cells in Graves' hyperthyroidism and ophthalmopathy. Study as a whole: It was at initial diagnosis, before any treatment, that peripheral blood was collected.

The study, taken as a whole, reports: A model of 13 V-J pairs discriminated ophthalmopathy from stable hyperthyroidism.

Lactation, pregnancy, other autoimmune disease or uncontrolled infection led to exclusion of patients. With 5 bases removed from V and 6 bases from J, the gap between germline ends came to 19 bases. CDR3 size: 16 residues. Per germline, CDR1 SGHTA and CDR2 FQGNSA. TCR beta CDR3 regions were amplified from RNA. The HTBI primer set drove a first-round RT-PCR of the TCR CDR3. TCRdb fed the multiplex PCR reads into MiXCR, producing one record per CDR3 protein. The sample holds some 580,000 distinct CDR3 sequences; 15% to 20% are singletons and the top ten take 2.5% to 4%. This receptor was identified in a woman aged 35 to 49 with Graves' ophthalmopathy. Sequencing was performed on blood. This rearrangement joins TRBV7-2 to TRBJ1-4; D call uncertain. CDR3 sequence: CASSQKKRQEDEKLFF. The CDR3 region has the DNA TGTGCCAGCAGCCAGAAAAAGCGACAAGAGGATGAAAAACTGTTTTTT.